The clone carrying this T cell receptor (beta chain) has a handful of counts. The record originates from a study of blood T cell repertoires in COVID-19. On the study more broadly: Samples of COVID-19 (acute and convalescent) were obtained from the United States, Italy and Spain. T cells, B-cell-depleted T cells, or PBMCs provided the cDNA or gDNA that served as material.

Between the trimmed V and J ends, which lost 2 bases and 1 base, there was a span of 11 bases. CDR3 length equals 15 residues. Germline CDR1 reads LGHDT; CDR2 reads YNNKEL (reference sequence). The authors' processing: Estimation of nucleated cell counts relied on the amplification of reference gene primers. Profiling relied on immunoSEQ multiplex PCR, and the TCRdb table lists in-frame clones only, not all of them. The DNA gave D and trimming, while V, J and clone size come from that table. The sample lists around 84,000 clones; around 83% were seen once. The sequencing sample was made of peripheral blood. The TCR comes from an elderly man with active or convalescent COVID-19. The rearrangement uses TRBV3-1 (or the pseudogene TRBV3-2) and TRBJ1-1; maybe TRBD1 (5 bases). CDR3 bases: TGTGCCAGCAGCCAATTTCAGGGTAGGAACACTGAAGCTTTCTTT. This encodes CASSQFQGRNTEAFF.